Listed below are T cell receptor beta chains from one sample, sequenced in a study of blood T cells in healthy people across ages. TCRdb reprocessed the 5' RACE reads with MiXCR, giving one entry per CDR3 protein. The sample lists about 630,000 distinct CDR3 sequences, under 25% occurring once. The sample was blood. The origin of the receptors is a man in his 70s in good health. CDR3s include the opening cysteine and the closing phenylalanine or tryptophan. Each record gives: J gene, D gene, V gene, CDR3 protein. A D gene is named only where the DNA matches it firmly.

TRBJ2-4 TRBD2 TRBV7-2 CASSLGPSGIENIQYF
TRBJ1-4 TRBD1 TRBV28 CASRPDRHGRSNEKLFF
TRBJ2-1 TRBD2 TRBV10-3 CATHGGAGGYNEQFF
TRBJ1-1 - TRBV6-2/TRBV6-3 CASAWGQHTEAFF
TRBJ2-1 - TRBV14 CASSQDRSGAGKFF
TRBJ1-2 - TRBV6-5 CASSYRGTEDGYTF
TRBJ2-1 - TRBV6-5 CASSYQAGRSNEQFF
TRBJ1-6 - TRBV6-6 CASKKDASPLHF
TRBJ2-1 - TRBV10-3 CAISESLENEQFF
TRBJ2-4 - TRBV29-1 CSVGLVSLAKNIQYF
TRBJ2-5 - TRBV29-1 CSVEGHLPQETQYF
TRBJ2-1 TRBD2 TRBV6-5 CASSYSLAGGGHNEQFF
TRBJ2-1 TRBD2 TRBV28 CASQAGTSSHEQFF
TRBJ2-7 - TRBV4-1 CASSQEWTANGYEQYF
TRBJ2-7 TRBD2 TRBV5-1 CASSLGLAGSAYEQYF
TRBJ2-5 - TRBV12-3/TRBV12-4 CASSPWTAGETQYF
TRBJ2-7 - TRBV3-1 CASSHLKGGIEQYF
TRBJ2-2 TRBD1 TRBV30 CAWSTQTGGDTGELFF
TRBJ2-7 - TRBV18 CASSPYRPLSYEQYF
TRBJ2-7 - TRBV12-3/TRBV12-4 CASSYPGIRTYVQYF
- - TRBV6-5 CASSYARLTGGNEQFF
TRBJ2-2 TRBD1 TRBV10-3 CAISEEDRVTGELFF
TRBJ2-5 - TRBV7-3 CASSFSALETQYF
- TRBD2 TRBV5-1 CASRAGTSNHEQYF
TRBJ2-3 - TRBV20-1 CSAHDQRPDTQYF
TRBJ2-7 TRBD2 TRBV11-2 CASTGGGREYYEQYF
- - TRBV3-1 CASKGPTPSSEQFF
TRBJ2-7 TRBD1 TRBV10-3 CAISVGQGSYEQYF
TRBJ2-3 - TRBV6-2/TRBV6-3 CAGSVAWAASTDTQYF
TRBJ2-7 - TRBV11-2 CASSLEGRVLTDGQYF
TRBJ2-1 - TRBV5-6 CASSLGLLLDNEQFF
TRBJ2-3 TRBD2 TRBV29-1 CSVAGTSRDTQYF
TRBJ2-7 - TRBV28 CASSSGKAYEQYF